The rows below give T cell receptor beta chains drawn from one sample of a study of beta chain features in type 1 diabetes. The protocol was immunoSEQ multiplex PCR, while the TCRdb copy is restricted to in-frame clones and leaves out a portion. This table has about 350,000 clones, about 19% appearing once. The material sequenced was naive CD4+ T cells from blood. Source of these receptors: a woman under 30 in good health. CDR3s include the opening cysteine and the closing phenylalanine or tryptophan. The D gene is left open where the match is weak. Only some rows state a clone size, as once, few, many or a class for expanded clones.

V gene,J gene,clone size,D gene,CDR3 DNA,CDR3 protein
TRBV7-3,TRBJ2-1,NA,TRBD2,TGTGCCAGCAGCTCCGGACTAGCGGGGGGATACAATGAGCAGTTCTTC,CASSSGLAGGYNEQFF
TRBV15,TRBJ2-1,NA,NA,TGTGCCACCCGCCCTTCCGGGAGCGTCGACAATGAGCAGTTCTTC,CATRPSGSVDNEQFF
TRBV28,TRBJ1-1,NA,NA,TGTGCCAGCACCATTAATCGGGGTAAAGCTTTCTTT,CASTINRGKAFF
TRBV7-2,TRBJ2-5,few,NA,TGTGCCAGCAGCTTCCTGGGCGTAATCCAAGAGACCCAGTACTTC,CASSFLGVIQETQYF
TRBV27,TRBJ2-7,once,NA,TGTGCCAGCAGTTTATGGTCGGGGGGCAAGCACTACGAGCAGTACTTC,CASSLWSGGKHYEQYF
TRBV4-2,TRBJ2-5,NA,TRBD2,TGTGCCAGCAGCCTCGGCGGGACTAGCGCTGAAGAGACCCAGTACTTC,CASSLGGTSAEETQYF
TRBV7-9,TRBJ1-2,NA,TRBD1,TGTGCCAGCCTCCGGGACAGGGGATCAGAGGGCTATGGCTACACCTTC,CASLRDRGSEGYGYTF
TRBV4-2,TRBJ2-3,NA,TRBD2,TGTGCCAGCAGCCATGTGATAGCGGGGGAGGGAGATACGCAGTATTTT,CASSHVIAGEGDTQYF
TRBV11-3,TRBJ2-3,few,NA,TGTGCCAGCAGCGGACGGGGGGCGCCCACAGATACGCAGTATTTT,CASSGRGAPTDTQYF
TRBV18,TRBJ1-1,NA,TRBD1,TGTGCCAGCTCAGCGCACAGGGGGAGGTACACTGAAGCTTTCTTT,CASSAHRGRYTEAFF
TRBV29-1,TRBJ2-2,NA,NA,TGCAGCGTTCTAATCAGGCGCACCGGGGAGCTGTTTTTT,CSVLIRRTGELFF